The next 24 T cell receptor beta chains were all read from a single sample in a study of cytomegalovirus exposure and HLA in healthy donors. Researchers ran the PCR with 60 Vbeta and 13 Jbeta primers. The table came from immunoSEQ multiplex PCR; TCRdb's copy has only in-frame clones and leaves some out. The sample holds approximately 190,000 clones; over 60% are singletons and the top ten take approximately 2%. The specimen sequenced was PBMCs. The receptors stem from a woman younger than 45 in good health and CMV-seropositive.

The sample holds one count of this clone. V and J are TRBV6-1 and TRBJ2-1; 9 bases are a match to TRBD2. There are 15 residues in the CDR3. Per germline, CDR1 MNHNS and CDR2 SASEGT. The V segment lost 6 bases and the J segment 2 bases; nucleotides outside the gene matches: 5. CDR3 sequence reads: CASSARLAAYNEQFF. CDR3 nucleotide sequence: TGTGCCAGCAGCGCAAGACTAGCGGCCTACAATGAGCAGTTCTTC.

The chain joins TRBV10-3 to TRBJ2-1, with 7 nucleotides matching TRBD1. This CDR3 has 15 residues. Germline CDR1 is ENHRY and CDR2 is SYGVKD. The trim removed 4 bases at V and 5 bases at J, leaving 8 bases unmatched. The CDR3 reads CAISVPGTENNEQFF. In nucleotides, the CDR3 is TGTGCCATCAGTGTTCCCGGGACAGAGAACAATGAGCAGTTCTTC.

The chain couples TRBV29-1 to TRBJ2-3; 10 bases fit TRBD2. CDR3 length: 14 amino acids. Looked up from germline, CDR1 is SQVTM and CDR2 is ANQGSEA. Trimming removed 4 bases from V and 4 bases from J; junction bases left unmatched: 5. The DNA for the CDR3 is TGCAGCGTTGGCCCTAGCGGGAGTGCAGATACGCAGTATTTT. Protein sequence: CSVGPSGSADTQYF.

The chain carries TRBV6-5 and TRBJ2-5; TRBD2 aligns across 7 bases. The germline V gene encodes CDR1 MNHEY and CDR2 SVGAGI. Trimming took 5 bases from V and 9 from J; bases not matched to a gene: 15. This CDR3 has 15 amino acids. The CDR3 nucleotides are TGTGCCAGCAGTGCCGGACCTTTGGGAGGGTTGGCCCAGTACTTC. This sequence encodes CASSAGPLGGLAQYF.

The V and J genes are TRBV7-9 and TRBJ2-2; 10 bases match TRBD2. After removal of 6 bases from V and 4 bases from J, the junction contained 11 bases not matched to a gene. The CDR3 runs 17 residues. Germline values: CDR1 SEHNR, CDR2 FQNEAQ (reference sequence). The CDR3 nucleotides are TGTGCCAGCAGTTGGTCGTGGCTAGCGGGAGCCACCGGGGAGCTGTTTTTT. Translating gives CASSWSWLAGATGELFF.

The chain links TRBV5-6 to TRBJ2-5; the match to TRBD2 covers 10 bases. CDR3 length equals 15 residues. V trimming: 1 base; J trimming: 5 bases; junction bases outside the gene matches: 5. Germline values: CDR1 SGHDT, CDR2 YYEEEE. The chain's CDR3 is CASSLLSGGVETQYF. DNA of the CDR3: TGTGCCAGCAGCTTGCTCAGCGGGGGGGTGGAGACCCAGTACTTC.

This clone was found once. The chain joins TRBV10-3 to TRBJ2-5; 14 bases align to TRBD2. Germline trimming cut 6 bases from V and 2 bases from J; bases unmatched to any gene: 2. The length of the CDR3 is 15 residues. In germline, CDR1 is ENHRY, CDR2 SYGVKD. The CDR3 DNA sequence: TGTGCCATCAGGGGGACTAGCGGGGGACAAGAGACCCAGTACTTC. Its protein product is CAIRGTSGGQETQYF.

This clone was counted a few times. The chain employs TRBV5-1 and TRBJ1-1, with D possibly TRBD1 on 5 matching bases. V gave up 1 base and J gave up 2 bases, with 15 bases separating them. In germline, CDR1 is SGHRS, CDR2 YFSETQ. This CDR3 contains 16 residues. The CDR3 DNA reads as TGCGCCAGCAGCTTGAATTTTCATGGGGCTAACACTGAAGCTTTCTTT. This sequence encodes CASSLNFHGANTEAFF. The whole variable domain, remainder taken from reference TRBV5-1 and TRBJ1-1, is KAGVTQTPRYLIKTRGQQVTLSCSPISGHRSVSWYQQTPGQGLQFLFEYFSETQRNKGNFPGRFSGRQFSNSRSEMNVSTLELGDSALYLCASSLNFHGANTEAFFGQGTRLTVV.

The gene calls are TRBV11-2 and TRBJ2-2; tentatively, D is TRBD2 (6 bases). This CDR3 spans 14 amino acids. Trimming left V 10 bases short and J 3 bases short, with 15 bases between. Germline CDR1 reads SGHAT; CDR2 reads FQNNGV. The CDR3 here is CANRHRRDTGELFF. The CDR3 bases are TGTGCCAACAGACACCGGAGGGACACCGGGGAGCTGTTTTTT. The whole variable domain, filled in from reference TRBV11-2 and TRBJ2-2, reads EAGVAQSPRYKIIEKRQSVAFWCNPISGHATLYWYQQILGQGPKLLIQFQNNGVVDDSQLPKDRFSAERLKGVDSTLKIQPAKLEDSAVYLCANRHRRDTGELFFGEGSRLTVL.

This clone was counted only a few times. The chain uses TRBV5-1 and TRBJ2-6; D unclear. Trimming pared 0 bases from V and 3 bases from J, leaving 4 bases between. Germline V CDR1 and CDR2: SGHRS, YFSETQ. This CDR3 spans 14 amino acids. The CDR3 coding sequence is TGCGCCAGCAGCTTGGTTAGTGGGGCCAACGTCCTGACTTTC. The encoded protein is CASSLVSGANVLTF.

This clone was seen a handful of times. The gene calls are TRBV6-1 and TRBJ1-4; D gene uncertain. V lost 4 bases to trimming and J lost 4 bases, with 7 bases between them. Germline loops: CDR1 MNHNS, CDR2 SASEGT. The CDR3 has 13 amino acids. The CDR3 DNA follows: TGTGCCAGCAGTGGCAGGTTTAATGAAAAACTGTTTTTT. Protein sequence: CASSGRFNEKLFF.

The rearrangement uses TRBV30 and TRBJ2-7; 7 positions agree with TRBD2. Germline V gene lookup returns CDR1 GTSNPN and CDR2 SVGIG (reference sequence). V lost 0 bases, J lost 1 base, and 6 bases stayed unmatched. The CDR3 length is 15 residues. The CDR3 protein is CAWSVIGGRSYEQYF. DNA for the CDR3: TGTGCCTGGAGTGTTATCGGGGGGAGATCCTACGAGCAGTACTTC.

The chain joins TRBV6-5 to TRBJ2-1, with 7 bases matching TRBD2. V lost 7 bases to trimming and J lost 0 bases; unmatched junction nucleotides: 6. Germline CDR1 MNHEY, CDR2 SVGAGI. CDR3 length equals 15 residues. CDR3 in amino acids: CASTREGSSYNEQFF. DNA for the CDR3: TGTGCCAGCACGAGGGAGGGAAGCTCCTACAATGAGCAGTTCTTC.

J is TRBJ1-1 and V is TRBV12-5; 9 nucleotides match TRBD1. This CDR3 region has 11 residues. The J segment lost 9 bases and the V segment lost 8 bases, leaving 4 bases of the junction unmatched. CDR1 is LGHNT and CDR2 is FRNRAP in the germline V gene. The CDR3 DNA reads TGTGCTAGTTCAGGACAGGGGAAAGCTTTCTTT. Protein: CASSGQGKAFF.

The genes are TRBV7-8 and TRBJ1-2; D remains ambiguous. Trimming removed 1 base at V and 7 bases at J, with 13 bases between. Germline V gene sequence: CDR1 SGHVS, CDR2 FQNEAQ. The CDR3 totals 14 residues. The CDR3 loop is CASSLGGFIGGYTF. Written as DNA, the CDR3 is TGTGCCAGCAGCTTAGGAGGGTTCATAGGTGGCTACACCTTC.

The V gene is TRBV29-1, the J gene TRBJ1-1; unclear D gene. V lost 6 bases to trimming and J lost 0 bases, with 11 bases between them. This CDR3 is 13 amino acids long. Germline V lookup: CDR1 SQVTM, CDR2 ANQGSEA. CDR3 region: CSVGGSMNTEAFF. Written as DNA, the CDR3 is TGCAGCGTCGGAGGGTCCATGAACACTGAAGCTTTCTTT.

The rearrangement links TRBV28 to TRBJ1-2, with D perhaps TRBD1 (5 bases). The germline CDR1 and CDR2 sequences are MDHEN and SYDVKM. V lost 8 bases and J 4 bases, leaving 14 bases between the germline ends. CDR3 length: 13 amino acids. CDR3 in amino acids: CASRQGSGYGYTF. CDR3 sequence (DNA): TGTGCCAGCCGGCAGGGCTCGGGCTATGGCTACACCTTC.

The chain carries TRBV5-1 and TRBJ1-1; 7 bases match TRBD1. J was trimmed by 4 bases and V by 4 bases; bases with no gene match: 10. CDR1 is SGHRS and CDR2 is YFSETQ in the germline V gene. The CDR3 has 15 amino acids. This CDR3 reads CASSLEGARGTEAFF. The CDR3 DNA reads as TGCGCCAGCAGCCTCGAGGGGGCTCGGGGCACTGAAGCTTTCTTT.

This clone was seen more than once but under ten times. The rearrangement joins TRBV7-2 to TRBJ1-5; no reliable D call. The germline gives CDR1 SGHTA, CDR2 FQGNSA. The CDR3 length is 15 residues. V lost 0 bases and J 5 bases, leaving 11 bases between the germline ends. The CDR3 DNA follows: TGTGCCAGCAGCTTAGCGCTCGGGAATTATCAGCCCCAGCATTTT. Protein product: CASSLALGNYQPQHF.

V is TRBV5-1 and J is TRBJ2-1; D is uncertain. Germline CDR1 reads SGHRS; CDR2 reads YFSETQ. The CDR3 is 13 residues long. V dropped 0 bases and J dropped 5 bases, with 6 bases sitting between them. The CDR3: CASSLALNNEQFF. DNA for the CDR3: TGCGCCAGCAGCTTGGCACTTAACAATGAGCAGTTCTTC.

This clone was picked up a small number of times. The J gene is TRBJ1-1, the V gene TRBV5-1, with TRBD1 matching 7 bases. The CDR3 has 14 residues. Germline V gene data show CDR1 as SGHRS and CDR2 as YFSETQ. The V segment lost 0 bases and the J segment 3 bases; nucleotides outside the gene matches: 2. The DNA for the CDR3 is TGCGCCAGCAGCTTGGCACAGGGGCACACTGAAGCTTTCTTT. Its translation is CASSLAQGHTEAFF.

The DNA for the CDR3 is TGTGCCAGCAACTACAGGGAGTACCAAGAGACCCAGTACTTC. Translated: CASNYREYQETQYF. V and J are TRBV7-2 and TRBJ2-5; possibly TRBD1 for D (6 bases). The CDR3 extends over 14 amino acids. Germline V gene data show CDR1 as SGHTA and CDR2 as FQGNSA. V lost 7 bases and J lost 0, with 12 bases in between.

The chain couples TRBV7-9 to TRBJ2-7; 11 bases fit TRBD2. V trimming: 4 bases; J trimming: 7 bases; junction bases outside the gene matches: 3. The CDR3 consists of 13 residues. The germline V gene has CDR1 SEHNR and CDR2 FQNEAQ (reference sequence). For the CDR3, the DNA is TGTGCCAGCAGCTCCCGGACTAGCGGGGAGCAGTACTTC. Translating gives CASSSRTSGEQYF.

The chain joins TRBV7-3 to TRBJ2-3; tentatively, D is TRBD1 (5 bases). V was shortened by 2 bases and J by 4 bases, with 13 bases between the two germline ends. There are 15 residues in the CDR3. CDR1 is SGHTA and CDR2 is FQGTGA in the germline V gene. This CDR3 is CASSLLGQGSDTQYF. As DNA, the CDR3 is TGTGCCAGCAGCTTACTTGGGCAGGGTTCAGATACGCAGTATTTT.